The 18 T cell receptor beta chains reported below all come from one sample, sequenced in a study of shared clonotypes between healthy human individuals. Sequenced by immunoSEQ multiplex PCR; TCRdb stores in-frame clones only, minus some. The data contain 600,000 to 800,000 clones, around 77% of them singletons. Sequenced input: memory CD4+ T cells sorted from blood. Regarding subset: CD45RA-negative fraction. Receptor source: a woman aged 30 to 39 in good health.

The rearrangement joins TRBV2 to TRBJ2-7; D may match TRBD1 or TRBD2 (5 bases each). This CDR3 has 15 residues. The germline V and J ends were trimmed by 4 bases and 0 bases, with 13 bases remaining between them. The V gene's germline CDR1 is SNHLY and CDR2 FYNNEI. In DNA, the CDR3 is TGTGCCAGCAGTGGGACGAGGGACGCCTCCTACGAGCAGTACTTC. Translated: CASSGTRDASYEQYF.

This clone was observed a few times. The V gene is TRBV19, the J gene TRBJ1-5; tentatively, D is TRBD1 (6 bases). The V end lost 6 bases, the J end lost 5 bases, and 11 bases lay between the germline ends. Germline V gene lookup returns CDR1 LNHDA and CDR2 SQIVND (reference sequence). There are 13 residues in the CDR3. The CDR3 protein is CASRQGQHQPQHF. Written as DNA, the CDR3 is TGTGCCAGTAGGCAGGGGCAACATCAGCCCCAGCATTTT. The full variable domain, with the rest looked up from reference TRBV19 and TRBJ1-5, is DGGITQSPKYLFRKEGQNVTLSCEQNLNHDAMYWYRQDPGQGLRLIYYSQIVNDFQKGDIAEGYSVSREKKESFPLTVTSAQKNPTAFYLCASRQGQHQPQHFGDGTRLSIL.

The chain combines TRBV6-5 with TRBJ1-2, with 7 bases identical to TRBD1. The CDR3 contains 13 residues. V trimming: 5 bases; J trimming: 4 bases; junction bases outside the gene matches: 4. The V gene's germline CDR1 is MNHEY and CDR2 SVGAGI. This CDR3 reads CASSLQGIYGYTF. CDR3 DNA sequence: TGTGCCAGCAGTCTACAGGGGATCTATGGCTACACCTTC.

This chain uses TRBV2 with TRBJ2-2; D is ambiguous. Trimming pared 0 bases from V and 8 bases from J, leaving 10 bases between. This CDR3 has 14 residues. CDR1 and CDR2 from the germline V gene are SNHLY and FYNNEI. This CDR3 reads CASSEALTTGELFF. DNA of the CDR3: TGTGCCAGCAGTGAAGCGCTAACTACTGGGGAGCTGTTTTTT.

The rearrangement joins TRBV19 to TRBJ1-1; a weak D match, TRBD1 (5 bases). CDR3 size: 13 residues. Germline CDR1 and CDR2: LNHDA and SQIVND (reference sequence). The ends were cut back, 6 bases at V and 4 bases at J, with 12 bases in the middle. The CDR3 protein is CASSTERGTEAFF. The CDR3 nucleotides are TGTGCCAGTAGCACCGAGAGGGGCACTGAAGCTTTCTTT.

This clone showed up many times. The V gene is TRBV9, the J gene TRBJ2-3; 8 bases are shared with TRBD2. The V gene end was trimmed by 4 bases and the J gene end by 3 bases; junction bases not matched to a gene: 10. The CDR3 has 16 residues. Germline V gene lookup returns CDR1 SGDLS and CDR2 YYNGEE. For the CDR3, the DNA is TGTGCCAGCAGCCTCACCAGCGGGAGTCGGACAGATACGCAGTATTTT. Protein sequence: CASSLTSGSRTDTQYF.

The chain joins TRBV28 to TRBJ2-3, with 9 positions matching TRBD1. The length of the CDR3 is 16 residues. V lost 2 bases to trimming and J lost 5 bases; unmatched junction nucleotides: 8. Germline CDR1 and CDR2: MDHEN and SYDVKM. CDR3 DNA: TGTGCCAGCAGTTTAGGGCTGGGACAGGGATTAGATACGCAGTATTTT. It is translated as CASSLGLGQGLDTQYF.

The V call is TRBV30, the J call TRBJ1-5; 7 bases are a match to TRBD1. CDR1 GTSNPN and CDR2 SVGIG come from the germline V gene (reference sequence). The CDR3 is 13 residues long. After removal of 2 bases from V and 4 bases from J, the junction contained 2 bases not matched to a gene. The CDR3 coding sequence is TGTGCCTGGAGTCTGACAGGGAATCAGCCCCAGCATTTT. Protein product: CAWSLTGNQPQHF.

The chain is built from TRBV5-1 and TRBJ2-3, with D possibly TRBD2 on 6 matching bases. The CDR3 has 13 amino acids. Trimming removed 6 bases from V and 6 bases from J, with 14 bases in between. Per germline, CDR1 SGHRS and CDR2 YFSETQ. CDR3 nucleotides: TGCGCCAGCACCAACCTGCGGGGCGATACGCAGTATTTT. Translated: CASTNLRGDTQYF.

The V and J genes are TRBV11-2 and TRBJ2-3; possible D gene TRBD1, 5 bases. The V and J ends lost 1 base and 0 bases respectively, with 8 bases between them. The CDR3 has 15 residues. CDR1 is SGHAT and CDR2 is FQNNGV in the germline V gene. The DNA of the CDR3 is TGTGCCAGCAGCTTAGGGGGCAGCAGCACAGATACGCAGTATTTT. Translating it yields CASSLGGSSTDTQYF.

This clone was detected a few times. This rearrangement joins TRBV6-1 to TRBJ2-2; 14 nucleotides match TRBD2. CDR1 and CDR2 (germline): MNHNS, SASEGT. This CDR3 is built from 15 residues. V lost 4 bases and J lost 6; bases outside the gene matches: 1. The CDR3, as DNA: TGTGCCAGCAGTGGACTAGCGGGAGGGCCCGGGGAGCTGTTTTTT. This encodes CASSGLAGGPGELFF.

The genes are TRBV10-3 and TRBJ2-7, with D maybe TRBD1 (6 bases). V was pared by 6 bases and J by 2 bases, with 14 bases between. This CDR3 has 14 amino acids. The V gene's germline CDR1 is ENHRY and CDR2 SYGVKD. The CDR3 is CAISDGTNAYEQYF. Here the CDR3 DNA reads TGTGCCATCAGCGACGGGACAAATGCCTACGAGCAGTACTTC.

This chain connects TRBV30 to TRBJ2-7; D remains unclear. CDR1 and CDR2 from the germline V gene are GTSNPN and SVGIG (reference sequence). The CDR3 runs 12 residues. With 2 bases removed from V and 6 bases from J, the gap between germline ends came to 11 bases. The CDR3 coding sequence is TGTGCCTGGAGTACGACTCTTGTCGAGCAGTACTTC. Translation: CAWSTTLVEQYF.

V and J are TRBV5-6 and TRBJ1-1; D is possibly TRBD1 (5 bases). The germline V gene has CDR1 SGHDT and CDR2 YYEEEE. Trimming took off 5 bases at V and 5 bases at J, with 19 bases between the two ends. The CDR3 is 15 residues long. The CDR3 region is CASRLRGLEETEAFF. CDR3 bases: TGTGCCAGCAGGTTGAGGGGTCTGGAGGAGACTGAAGCTTTCTTT.

The chain links TRBV27 to TRBJ1-5, with D possibly TRBD1 on 5 matching bases. Germline lookup yields CDR1 MNHEY and CDR2 SMNVEV (reference sequence). The CDR3 is 16 residues long. V gave up 3 bases and J gave up 5 bases, with 17 bases separating them. The CDR3 protein is CASSLVGGRKHQPQHF. CDR3 sequence (DNA): TGTGCCAGCAGTTTGGTGGGGGGGAGGAAACATCAGCCCCAGCATTTT.

The J gene is TRBJ1-5, the V gene TRBV19; 12 nucleotides match TRBD1. There are 16 residues in the CDR3. Germline CDR1 reads LNHDA; CDR2 reads SQIVND (reference sequence). Losses at the gene ends were 6 bases for V and 6 bases for J; bases not matched to a gene: 9. The CDR3 DNA is TGTGCCAGTAGACCCGGGACAGGGGGCTTTATTCAGCCCCAGCATTTT. It codes for CASRPGTGGFIQPQHF.

The chain carries TRBV7-2 and TRBJ2-7; D gene ambiguous. Between the trimmed V and J ends, which lost 2 bases and 6 bases, there was a span of 20 bases. CDR1 and CDR2 from the germline V gene are SGHTA and FQGNSA. The CDR3 has 16 amino acids. Here the CDR3 reads CASSLISPVSGGEQYF. As DNA, the CDR3 is TGTGCCAGCAGCTTAATTTCCCCCGTCTCGGGCGGCGAGCAGTACTTC.

Comment on this clone: Other DNA sequences in the sample encode the same CDR3. The chain links TRBV28 to TRBJ1-2; the D is unclear. The CDR3 length is 14 residues. The germline V gene has CDR1 MDHEN and CDR2 SYDVKM. V lost 6 bases and J lost 1, with 12 bases in between. The CDR3, as DNA: TGTGCCAGCAGCTCTGGCTCCCTTAACTATGGCTACACCTTC. Protein product: CASSSGSLNYGYTF.